Described below is a single T cell receptor (beta chain) sequence and its context. After removal of 3 bases from V and 9 bases from J, the junction contained 8 bases not matched to a gene. This CDR3 is 14 amino acids long. Germline V CDR1 and CDR2: SGHRS, YFSETQ. The data were obtained in a study of cytomegalovirus exposure and HLA in healthy donors. The primer mix had 60 Vbeta and 13 Jbeta primers. The method was immunoSEQ multiplex PCR; TCRdb's version includes in-frame clones alone and lacks a portion of them. The sample has some 190,000 clones, over 80% seen once; the top ten hold 1.3%. Sequencing used PBMCs. The chain has TRBV5-1 and TRBJ2-1; 8 bases match TRBD2. The receptor was isolated from a man in his thirties or forties in good health and CMV-seronegative. For the CDR3, the DNA is TGCGCCAGCAGCTCATTCCCTACTAGCGGTGAGCAGTTCTTC. This translates into CASSSFPTSGEQFF.